The sequence of this TCR beta chain was determined in a study of cytomegalovirus exposure and HLA in healthy donors. Looked up from germline, CDR1 is SGHTA and CDR2 is FQGTGA. The CDR3 sequence is 16 residues long. V lost 5 bases and J 0 bases, leaving 17 bases between the germline ends. The study's findings and limits: A later analysis found that most CMV-associated TCR beta chains appeared HLA-restricted. The study designated 150 or so TCR beta chains cytomegalovirus-associated. Further analysis, carried out later, found HLA-associated TCR beta chains more clonally expanded than equally common other chains. In a later analysis, TCR beta V- and J-gene trimming showed a link to a missense DCLRE1C variant.

60 Vbeta and 13 Jbeta primers were used in PCR. Data came from immunoSEQ multiplex PCR; TCRdb stores just in-frame clones and leaves some out. The data show about 150,000 clones, about 70% seen once. Details on this clone: What it binds is not known.

This clonotype was obtained from a male donor in good health and CMV-seronegative. The sequenced material came from PBMCs. This chain joins TRBV7-3 and TRBJ2-7; weak D call: TRBD1 (6 bases). The CDR3 DNA reads TGTGCCAGCAGCCCAGGGGCCGGGTTGAGCTCCTACGAGCAGTACTTC. Amino acids: CASSPGAGLSSYEQYF. Full variable domain (remainder filled in from reference TRBV7-3 and TRBJ2-7): GAGVSQTPSNKVTEKGKYVELRCDPISGHTALYWYRQSLGQGPEFLIYFQGTGAADDSGLPNDRFFAVRPEGSVSTLKIQRTERGDSAVYLCASSPGAGLSSYEQYFGPGTRLTVT.